A single sample is the source of the 16 T cell receptor beta chains below, sequenced in a study of T cells after yellow fever vaccination (dated by TCRdb to about 2019). The sample's treatment or condition label, in plain terms: live attenuated yellow fever vaccine strain. Library preparation employed 5' RACE. These reads were obtained on an Illumina HiSeq 2500. TCRdb reprocessing: public reads trimmed at Q25 with fastp, clones called with MiXCR, in-frame beta chains kept. Identical CDR3 proteins give one entry, which carries the most common genes and DNA. The sample table lists around 300,000 distinct CDR3 sequences, roughly 13% of them with a count of one. Jointly, the top ten make up 0.45% to 0.65% of the sample. The material sequenced was CD4+ T cells sorted from PBMCs, taken 45 days after the yellow fever booster vaccination. The receptors here all came from a young man who received the YFV17D yellow fever vaccine.

This chain connects TRBV7-2 to TRBJ1-1, with D maybe TRBD1 (5 bases). Trimming removed 7 bases from V and 4 bases from J, with 19 bases in between. Looked up from germline, CDR1 is SGHTA and CDR2 is FQGNSA. This CDR3 has 15 residues. In DNA, the CDR3 is TGTGCCAGCACCCTCACTCTGCAGGGAGGCACTGAAGCTTTCTTT. This translates into CASTLTLQGGTEAFF.

The genes are TRBV7-8 and TRBJ2-2; weak D call: TRBD2 (6 bases). Per germline, CDR1 SGHVS and CDR2 FQNEAQ. The V and J ends lost 8 bases and 5 bases respectively, with 15 bases between them. The CDR3 sequence is 14 residues long. This chain's CDR3 is CASRSRRGTGELFF. The CDR3 DNA reads as TGTGCCAGCCGGTCTAGGAGGGGTACCGGGGAGCTGTTTTTT.

This clonotype was found a few times. The chain recombines TRBV29-1 with TRBJ2-1, with D possibly matching TRBD1 (5 bases). Germline-derived CDR1 and CDR2 are SQVTM and ANQGSEA. The V end lost 7 bases, the J end lost 10 bases, and 14 bases lay between the germline ends. The CDR3 covers 11 residues. CDR3 amino acids: CSAQDPGEQFF. CDR3 DNA: TGCAGCGCACAGGACCCCGGAGAGCAGTTCTTC.

This clonotype appeared many times. This chain connects TRBV20-1 to TRBJ2-5; 9 bases map to TRBD2. The germline gives CDR1 DFQATT, CDR2 SNEGSKA (reference sequence). The CDR3 contains 12 residues. V lost 5 bases to trimming and J lost 10 bases; unmatched junction nucleotides: 8. CDR3 amino acids: CSAPRTSGYQYF. CDR3 sequence (DNA): TGCAGTGCTCCCCGAACTAGCGGGTACCAGTACTTC.

This clonotype was recorded at least ten times. V and J are TRBV2 and TRBJ1-2; TRBD1 aligns across 8 bases. There are 13 residues in the CDR3. CDR1 is SNHLY, CDR2 FYNNEI, per germline. With V trimmed by 6 bases and J by 8 bases, 8 bases remained unmatched. CDR3 DNA sequence: TGTGCCAGCAGAGGACAGGGCGGCGGCGGCTACACCTTC. Encoded protein: CASRGQGGGGYTF.

This clonotype was recorded a few times. The rearrangement joins TRBV3-1 to TRBJ1-2, with 9 positions matching TRBD1. The CDR3 is made up of 15 amino acids. Trimming took 5 bases from V and 5 from J; bases not matched to a gene: 9. Germline V gene sequence: CDR1 LGHDT, CDR2 YNNKEL (reference sequence). The CDR3 sequence: CASSVTGTGPYGYTF. CDR3 bases: TGTGCCAGCAGCGTTACCGGGACAGGGCCGTATGGCTACACCTTC.

Concerning this clonotype: One junction end disagrees with the germline gene, perhaps due to a read error. The rearrangement joins TRBV10-3 to TRBJ2-5; weak D call: TRBD1 (5 bases). The germline V gene encodes CDR1 ENHRY and CDR2 SYGVKD. The CDR3 spans 17 residues. CDR3 in DNA: TGTGCCATCAGTGATTCAATGAAAGACAGATACCACGAGACCCAGTACTTC. Protein product: CAISDSMKDRYHETQYF.

In its sample, this clonotype was seen a few times. The rearrangement joins TRBV29-1 to TRBJ1-1, with TRBD1 as a possible D gene (5 bases). V lost 0 bases, J lost 2 bases, and 10 bases lay in between. CDR3 size: 14 residues. Germline V gene data show CDR1 as SQVTM and CDR2 as ANQGSEA. The CDR3 spells CSVEDGTANTEAFF. The DNA for the CDR3 is TGCAGCGTTGAAGACGGGACCGCTAACACTGAAGCTTTCTTT.

This clonotype turned up a few times. The V and J genes are TRBV3-1 and TRBJ2-7, with D uncertain. The CDR3 runs to 15 residues. Germline V CDR1 and CDR2: LGHDT, YNNKEL (reference sequence). Trimming left V 11 bases short and J 4 bases short, with 24 bases between. This CDR3 reads CACPAPRGENYEQYF. The CDR3 DNA reads as TGTGCCTGCCCGGCCCCCCGTGGCGAAAATTACGAGCAGTACTTC.

The sample holds many counts of this clonotype. The V call is TRBV28, the J call TRBJ2-1; D unclear. CDR3 length equals 14 residues. The V and J ends lost 2 bases and 2 bases respectively, with 7 bases between them. Germline CDR1 reads MDHEN; CDR2 reads SYDVKM. The CDR3 here is CASSLVGPYNEQFF. The CDR3 DNA follows: TGTGCCAGCAGTTTAGTGGGCCCCTACAATGAGCAGTTCTTC.

This clonotype turned up a few times. The genes are TRBV20-1 and TRBJ1-1; 8 nucleotides align to TRBD1. The CDR3 covers 17 residues. With V trimmed by 4 bases and J by 0 bases, 13 bases remained unmatched. Germline V CDR1 and CDR2: DFQATT, SNEGSKA (reference sequence). CDR3 amino acids: CSATPQGAGLMNTEAFF. The CDR3 nucleotides are TGCAGTGCTACACCGCAGGGGGCAGGGCTCATGAACACTGAAGCTTTCTTT.

This clonotype turned up a few times. The rearrangement joins TRBV5-1 to TRBJ2-3, with 8 nucleotides matching TRBD2. The V segment lost 4 bases and the J segment 2 bases; nucleotides outside the gene matches: 9. Per the germline V gene, CDR1 is SGHRS and CDR2 is YFSETQ. The CDR3 length is 16 residues. The CDR3 spells CASSRGTSRYTDTQYF. The CDR3 DNA follows: TGCGCCAGCAGCCGGGGGACTAGTCGCTACACAGATACGCAGTATTTT.

V gene TRBV20-1 combines with J gene TRBJ2-7, with 10 bases fitting TRBD2. From germline, CDR1 is DFQATT and CDR2 SNEGSKA (reference sequence). The trim removed 7 bases at V and 3 bases at J, leaving 9 bases unmatched. This CDR3 has 14 residues. The CDR3 protein is CSGTEASGGYEQYF. The CDR3 DNA is TGCAGTGGGACTGAGGCTAGCGGGGGCTACGAGCAGTACTTC.

This clonotype was detected only a few times. The chain couples TRBV6-2 or TRBV6-3 to TRBJ2-1; weak D call: TRBD2 (6 bases). Germline assignment: CDR1 MNHEY and CDR2 SVGEGT. V dropped 4 bases and J dropped 3 bases, with 13 bases sitting between them. The length of the CDR3 is 15 residues. As DNA, the CDR3 is TGTGCCAGCAGTTCCCGGGGGAGACGCTACAATGAGCAGTTCTTC. Its translation: CASSSRGRRYNEQFF.

This sequence joins TRBV7-2 and TRBJ2-1; D possibly corresponds to TRBD2 (6 bases). Trimming took off 5 bases at V and 7 bases at J, with 21 bases between the two ends. The length of the CDR3 is 16 residues. Germline V gives CDR1 SGHTA, CDR2 FQGNSA. The CDR3 spells CASSLNRGSFGNEQFF. CDR3 DNA: TGTGCCAGCAGCCTCAATCGGGGGTCCTTTGGAAATGAGCAGTTCTTC.

The J gene is TRBJ2-7, the V gene TRBV12-3 or TRBV12-4, with 8 bases aligning to TRBD2. The length of the CDR3 is 15 residues. The J segment lost 0 bases and the V segment lost 7 bases, leaving 8 bases of the junction unmatched. The CDR3 DNA is TGTGCCAGCACCTCCCCCGGGGGGGCCTCCTACGAGCAGTACTTC. Amino acids: CASTSPGGASYEQYF.